The 21 T cell receptor beta chains reported below all come from one sample, sequenced in a study of T cells in Graves' hyperthyroidism and ophthalmopathy. RNA transcripts served as the template for amplifying TCR beta CDR3 regions. An initial round of RT-PCR targeting the TCR CDR3 relied on the HTBI primer set. TCRdb fed the multiplex PCR reads into MiXCR, producing one record per CDR3 protein. The sample lists hundreds of thousands of distinct CDR3 sequences; 15% to 20% were seen once. The specimen sequenced was blood. Receptors were obtained from a middle-aged man with Graves' ophthalmopathy.

In regard to this clonotype: This sequence may be a read error, since a much larger clone differs from it by one base. The chain employs TRBV7-9 and TRBJ2-2; unclear D gene. V dropped 7 bases and J dropped 4 bases, with 16 bases sitting between them. CDR1 is SEHNR and CDR2 is FQNEAQ in the germline V gene (reference sequence). The CDR3 spans 15 residues. The CDR3 DNA sequence: TGTGCCAGCACCTTTGTAGACGCGAGCACCGGGGAGCTGTTTTTT. The encoded protein is CASTFVDASTGELFF.

This chain joins TRBV3-1 and TRBJ2-7, with 9 bases fitting TRBD2. Per the germline V gene, CDR1 is LGHDT and CDR2 is YNNKEL (reference sequence). The CDR3 totals 14 residues. V was clipped by 6 bases and J by 4 bases; unmatched bases: 7. The CDR3 DNA is TGTGCCAGCAGTCAGACCAGCGGGAGGTACGAGCAGTACTTC. It specifies CASSQTSGRYEQYF.

This clonotype occurred many times. This chain connects TRBV13 to TRBJ1-3; no clear D. The CDR3 contains 12 residues. V lost 5 bases and J 4 bases, leaving 6 bases between the germline ends. Germline assignment: CDR1 PRHDT and CDR2 FYEKMQ (reference sequence). The CDR3 DNA follows: TGTGCCAGCAGCGTCAGAGGAAACACCATATATTTT. Residues: CASSVRGNTIYF.

J is TRBJ2-7 and V is TRBV7-9, with D unclear. Germline assignment: CDR1 SEHNR and CDR2 FQNEAQ (reference sequence). This CDR3 spans 13 amino acids. V shed 5 bases and J shed 3 bases, with 11 bases lying between them. Written as DNA, the CDR3 is TGTGCCAGCAGCACCCACAAAGACTACGAGCAGTACTTC. Amino acid sequence: CASSTHKDYEQYF.

The table lists this clonotype with many counts. CDR3 in DNA: TGCAGTGCTAGAGGAACAGGGAGCGGCAATCAGCCCCAGCATTTT. Amino acid sequence: CSARGTGSGNQPQHF. The chain joins TRBV20-1 to TRBJ1-5, with D possibly being TRBD1 (6 bases). The CDR3 runs to 15 residues. Germline CDR1 reads DFQATT; CDR2 reads SNEGSKA (reference sequence). Deletions cut 1 base from V and 2 bases from J, with 12 bases between.

This clonotype was observed a handful of times. The chain uses TRBV20-1 and TRBJ2-4; possible D gene TRBD1, 5 bases. The CDR3 has 19 residues. Trimming stripped 3 bases from V and 6 bases from J, with 30 bases between. The germline V gene encodes CDR1 DFQATT and CDR2 SNEGSKA (reference sequence). The CDR3: CSASSPLTAKGVRRNIQYF. CDR3 sequence (DNA): TGCAGTGCTAGCTCCCCTCTGACGGCTAAAGGGGTACGAAGAAACATTCAGTACTTC.

This clonotype was counted ten times or more. The chain carries TRBV6-1 and TRBJ2-3; D is possibly TRBD2 (6 bases). In germline, CDR1 is MNHNS, CDR2 SASEGT. The CDR3 extends over 13 amino acids. Trimming pared 7 bases from V and 4 bases from J, leaving 12 bases between. The CDR3: CASKEGSPDTQYF. The CDR3 DNA reads as TGTGCCAGCAAGGAGGGGTCACCAGATACGCAGTATTTT.

This clonotype appeared a few times. The V and J genes are TRBV15 and TRBJ2-7; 7 nucleotides align to TRBD2. The V gene end was trimmed by 5 bases and the J gene end by 6 bases; junction bases not matched to a gene: 4. CDR1 and CDR2 (germline): LNHNV, YYDKDF (reference sequence). This CDR3 is built from 12 residues. Here the CDR3 reads CATSEGGREQYF. The CDR3, as DNA: TGTGCCACCAGCGAGGGAGGGCGCGAGCAGTACTTC.

This clonotype was counted only a few times. The chain is built from TRBV5-1 and TRBJ1-1; D uncertain. Trimming pared 3 bases from V and 4 bases from J, leaving 7 bases between. Germline-derived CDR1 and CDR2 are SGHRS and YFSETQ. This CDR3 is built from 12 residues. The CDR3 is CASSSSLTEAFF. The CDR3 DNA sequence: TGCGCCAGCAGCTCTAGCCTCACTGAAGCTTTCTTT. The whole variable domain, remainder taken from reference TRBV5-1 and TRBJ1-1, is KAGVTQTPRYLIKTRGQQVTLSCSPISGHRSVSWYQQTPGQGLQFLFEYFSETQRNKGNFPGRFSGRQFSNSRSEMNVSTLELGDSALYLCASSSSLTEAFFGQGTRLTVV.

This clonotype was picked up a small number of times. The V gene is TRBV5-1, the J gene TRBJ2-7, with 7 bases that match TRBD2. Germline lookup yields CDR1 SGHRS and CDR2 YFSETQ. The CDR3 is 14 amino acids. Unmatched junction bases numbered 7, after V lost 5 bases and J lost 2 bases. The CDR3 sequence is CASRRESVTYEQYF. CDR3 DNA sequence: TGCGCCAGCAGGCGGGAGTCGGTAACCTACGAGCAGTACTTC.

This clonotype has more than one count but fewer than ten. V usage is TRBV18 and J usage is TRBJ1-4; D ambiguous. The CDR3 sequence is 12 residues long. The germline V gene has CDR1 KGHSH and CDR2 LQKENI. V shed 3 bases and J shed 8 bases, with 7 bases lying between them. The CDR3 loop is CASSPLEEKLFF. In DNA form, the CDR3 reads TGTGCCAGCTCACCGCTTGAGGAAAAACTGTTTTTT.

This sequence joins TRBV28 and TRBJ2-2; D not certain. The V gene's germline CDR1 is MDHEN and CDR2 SYDVKM. There are 14 residues in the CDR3. The germline V and J ends were trimmed by 3 bases and 6 bases, with 11 bases remaining between them. This CDR3 is CASSLWLTAGELFF. In nucleotides, the CDR3 is TGTGCCAGCAGTTTGTGGCTAACGGCCGGGGAGCTGTTTTTT. Full variable domain (missing parts from reference TRBV28 and TRBJ2-2): DVKVTQSSRYLVKRTGEKVFLECVQDMDHENMFWYRQDPGLGLRLIYFSYDVKMKEKGDIPEGYSVSREKKERFSLILESASTNQTSMYLCASSLWLTAGELFFGEGSRLTVL.

This clonotype has a count of ten or more. V usage is TRBV18 and J usage is TRBJ1-1; possibly TRBD1 for D (6 bases). The CDR3 is made up of 14 amino acids. The V end lost 5 bases, the J end lost 0 bases, and 10 bases lay between the germline ends. CDR1 and CDR2 from the germline V gene are KGHSH and LQKENI. The CDR3 nucleotides are TGTGCCAGCTCAAGGACAGCTATGAACACTGAAGCTTTCTTT. Protein: CASSRTAMNTEAFF.

This sequence joins TRBV20-1 and TRBJ2-7; 8 bases match TRBD1. CDR3 length equals 12 residues. Trimming removed 4 bases from V and 7 bases from J; junction bases left unmatched: 6. The germline V gene encodes CDR1 DFQATT and CDR2 SNEGSKA (reference sequence). The CDR3 loop is CSATDRVGEQYF. The CDR3 coding sequence is TGCAGTGCTACGGACAGGGTGGGGGAGCAGTACTTC.

This clonotype has a handful of counts. V usage is TRBV5-4 and J usage is TRBJ2-3; TRBD2 matches at 10 bases. Germline V lookup: CDR1 SGHNT, CDR2 YYREEE (reference sequence). The CDR3 has 18 residues. Trimming cost V 3 bases and J 8 bases; bases outside gene matches: 18. This chain's CDR3 is CASSSTQIAGGPRATQYF. Here the CDR3 DNA reads TGTGCCAGCAGCTCCACCCAGATAGCGGGAGGACCACGTGCTACGCAGTATTTT.

This clonotype has ten or more counts. This sequence joins TRBV12-3 or TRBV12-4 and TRBJ2-3; a weak D match, TRBD2 (6 bases). The V end was cut by 7 bases, the J end by 5 bases, with 22 bases between. There are 16 residues in the CDR3. CDR3 coding DNA: TGTGCCAGCATCTTCGGGGGACGAATCAACCAAGATACGCAGTATTTT. Protein product: CASIFGGRINQDTQYF.

The chain uses TRBV12-3 or TRBV12-4 and TRBJ2-1; maybe TRBD2 (6 bases). V was pared by 6 bases and J by 0 bases, with 15 bases between. The CDR3 is 16 amino acids. The CDR3 DNA is TGTGCCAGCAGCCTCCGGGACTTCCGCTCCTACAATGAGCAGTTCTTC. It is translated as CASSLRDFRSYNEQFF.

This clonotype appeared many times. The gene calls are TRBV11-1 and TRBJ2-7, with D maybe TRBD1 (5 bases). V lost 1 base, J lost 5 bases, and 9 bases lay in between. Germline V gene data show CDR1 as SGHAT and CDR2 as FQDESV (reference sequence). This CDR3 region has 13 residues. The CDR3 nucleotides read TGTGCCAGCAGCTTAGGATCAGGGAACGAGCAGTACTTC. This codes for CASSLGSGNEQYF.

Many counts were recorded for this clonotype. V and J are TRBV6-5 and TRBJ2-7; 7 positions match TRBD2. The ends lost 2 bases at V and 7 bases at J; junction bases unmatched: 17. The germline V gene has CDR1 MNHEY and CDR2 SVGAGI. The CDR3 runs 17 residues. CDR3 in DNA: TGTGCCAGCAGTTACCCGACATCCTTGGGGGGGAAGATTGAGCAGTACTTC. Translating it yields CASSYPTSLGGKIEQYF.

A note on this clonotype: At one boundary the junction diverges from the germline segment, which might be a read error. The rearrangement joins TRBV4-1 to TRBJ2-5; TRBD2 might be the D (6 bases). From germline, CDR1 is MGHRA and CDR2 YSYEKL. This CDR3 spans 11 amino acids. The CDR3 DNA reads as TGCGCCAGCAGCCAGGGGGGACCCCAGGCCTTC. It specifies CASSQGGPQAF.

The rearrangement joins TRBV2 to TRBJ2-5; TRBD1 matches 8 bases. The CDR3 runs 15 residues. The V and J ends lost 6 bases and 1 base, in that order; junction bases with no gene match: 7. CDR1 is SNHLY and CDR2 is FYNNEI in the germline V gene. CDR3 bases: TGTGCCAGCAGAACCTCAGGGGGCCCCCAAGAGACCCAGTACTTC. Encoded protein: CASRTSGGPQETQYF.